This T cell receptor beta chain was observed in a study of tumor-infiltrating lymphocytes in localized non-small cell lung cancer. Study-level results: Recurrence-free survival showed no association with tumor T-cell fraction. Technical variation could not be separated from intratumor heterogeneity here.

In regard to this clone: Its antigen is unidentified.

The CDR3 totals 14 residues. Germline V gives CDR1 SGHTA, CDR2 FQGTGA. V lost 1 base to trimming and J lost 0 bases, with 3 bases between them. Assay: immunoSEQ multiplex PCR; the TCRdb copy retains only in-frame clones and omits some. Here the sample spans roughly 16,000 clones, approximately 80% being singletons. The receptor's source is a human donor with non-small cell lung cancer. The sequenced sample consisted of lung tumor tissue. The V call is TRBV7-3, the J call TRBJ2-2; D is uncertain. CDR3 bases: TGTGCCAGCAGCTTAAATACGAACACCGGGGAGCTGTTTTTT. Amino acid sequence: CASSLNTNTGELFF.